This T cell receptor (beta chain) was found in a study of cytomegalovirus exposure and HLA in healthy donors. PCR amplification relied on 60 Vbeta primers (plus 13 Jbeta primers). The method was immunoSEQ multiplex PCR; TCRdb's version includes in-frame clones alone and lacks a portion of them. The sample has tens of thousands of clones, over 70% seen once; the top ten hold approximately 5.6%. The donors comprised healthy bone marrow donors. Though nominally healthy at sampling, donors likely had unrecorded immune exposures. The sample was PBMCs. The TCR was taken from a man aged 18 to 29 in good health and CMV-seropositive.

The CDR3 region is CASSLRRGVAEAFF. The CDR3 nucleotides read TGCGCCAGCAGCCTCCGCAGGGGCGTGGCTGAAGCTTTCTTT. The chain is built from TRBV5-1 and TRBJ1-1; D might be TRBD1 (6 bases). The V end was cut by 4 bases, the J end by 6 bases, with 16 bases between. The CDR3 runs 14 residues. The V gene's germline CDR1 is SGHRS and CDR2 YFSETQ.